The entry below gives a single TCR beta chain sequence along with its context. The sample originates from a study of blood T cell repertoires in COVID-19. Turning to the study itself: Collection of acute and convalescent COVID-19 samples took place in the United States, Italy and Spain. Sources were T cells, B-cell-depleted T cells, or PBMCs; the material itself was cDNA or gDNA.

Cohorts were determined from participant-reported clinical history. There are 14 residues in the CDR3. V gave up 2 bases and J gave up 1 base, with 5 bases separating them. Per the germline V gene, CDR1 is SGHTA and CDR2 is FQGNSA. Original processing methods: Counts of nucleated cells, estimated from reference gene primer amplification, were obtained. The repertoire was sequenced with immunoSEQ multiplex PCR; TCRdb's copy has only in-frame clones and lacks some. That table gives V, J and clone size, and the DNA gave D and trimming. The sample lists 200,000 to 300,000 clones, approximately 89% seen once, with approximately 2.6% in the top ten.

This TCR was sampled from a woman under 30 who had recovered from COVID-19. The chain combines TRBV7-2 with TRBJ1-4; D is undetermined. The specimen sequenced was PBMCs or T cells enriched from blood (not recorded which). The chain's CDR3 is CASSLTRTNEKLFF. The CDR3 region has the DNA TGTGCCAGCAGCTTAACCAGAACTAATGAAAAACTGTTTTTT.